This T cell receptor (beta chain) derives from a study of beta chain features in type 1 diabetes. Study results and caveats: VDJ junctions from patients with type 1 diabetes contained fewer insertions and more deletions.

About this clone: As yet, its antigen is unknown.

Expressed TCRB transcripts were sequenced because the entire RNA isolate underwent reverse transcription. Method: immunoSEQ multiplex PCR; TCRdb's copy keeps in-frame clones and lacks some. The table lists 310,000 or so clones, 11% of them singletons. Purity exceeding 95% was reached by all sorted populations. V was pared by 2 bases and J by 5 bases, with 10 bases between. The CDR3 extends over 13 amino acids. Germline V gives CDR1 SGHNT, CDR2 YYREEE (reference sequence). Sequenced: naive CD4+ T cells from blood. The rearrangement uses TRBV5-4 and TRBJ2-5; maybe TRBD1 (6 bases). The receptor's source is a woman in her 30s in good health. CDR3 coding DNA: TGTGCCAGCAGCTTCAGGACAGCGGAGACCCAGTACTTC. This translates into CASSFRTAETQYF.